The 8 T cell receptor beta chains below were found in one sample sequenced in a study of T cell clones after liver transplantation (dated by TCRdb to the late 2010s). The sample's time point, from its label and the paper: pre-transplant. Libraries came from the immunoSEQ multiplex PCR assay. Here the immuneACCESS table is served through TCRdb, limited to in-frame sequences with V and J called. Missing clones are a known gap in these copies; in checked studies unresolved V genes cover under half, and the rest lacks a known reason. The sample table lists roughly 50,000 clones, around 84% of them with a count of one. The leading ten clones occupy around 8.7% of the sample. The material was CD4+ T cells from blood, obtained before liver transplant. Source of these receptors: a human donor who received a liver transplant.

By sample fraction, this clone is medium-sized (0.01 to 0.1%). The chain links TRBV30 to TRBJ1-4; D is unresolved. Trimming removed 2 bases at V and 4 bases at J, with 8 bases between. This CDR3 has 13 amino acids. Germline V gene lookup returns CDR1 GTSNPN and CDR2 SVGIG (reference sequence). The CDR3 is CAWSPNGNEKLFF. CDR3 DNA: TGTGCCTGGAGTCCCAACGGTAATGAAAAACTGTTTTTT.

This chain uses TRBV7-9 with TRBJ2-3; D might be TRBD1 (6 bases). The CDR3 extends over 16 amino acids. Germline assignment: CDR1 SEHNR and CDR2 FQNEAQ (reference sequence). V was trimmed by 5 bases and J by 2 bases, leaving 17 bases between them. In nucleotides, the CDR3 is TGTGCCAGCAGCAACCGGTTAGGACAGTACACAGATACGCAGTATTTT. The encoded protein is CASSNRLGQYTDTQYF.

This clone was seen once. The rearrangement joins TRBV7-2 to TRBJ2-3; possible D gene TRBD2, 6 bases. Deletions cut 10 bases from V and 2 bases from J, with 10 bases between. The CDR3 sequence is 12 residues long. CDR1 and CDR2 (germline): SGHTA, FQGNSA. The CDR3 nucleotides are TGTGCCATCGGGACTCCCACAGATACGCAGTATTTT. Encoded protein: CAIGTPTDTQYF.

The CDR3 spells CASSLEGRGVNQPQHF. DNA of the CDR3: TGTGCCAGCAGCTTAGAGGGCAGAGGGGTCAATCAGCCCCAGCATTTT. J is TRBJ1-5 and V is TRBV7-8; possible D gene TRBD1, 5 bases. Germline V gene sequence: CDR1 SGHVS, CDR2 FQNEAQ. The CDR3 sequence is 16 residues long. V lost 1 base and J 3 bases, leaving 13 bases between the germline ends.

J is TRBJ2-3 and V is TRBV6-1; D is unclear. In germline, CDR1 is MNHNS, CDR2 SASEGT. The V end was cut by 8 bases, the J end by 7 bases, with 4 bases between. CDR3 length equals 9 residues. CDR3 nucleotide sequence: TGTGCCAGCGGGTATACGCAGTATTTT. As protein: CASGYTQYF.

CDR3: CASSQDLGVEYF. In DNA form, the CDR3 reads TGTGCCAGCAGCCAAGATCTGGGGGTTGAGTATTTT. The V gene is TRBV4-2, the J gene TRBJ2-3, with D perhaps matching TRBD1 or TRBD2 (5 bases each). Per germline, CDR1 LGHNA and CDR2 YNFKEQ. The V gene lost 0 bases and the J gene lost 13 bases, with 11 bases spanning the gap. This CDR3 spans 12 amino acids.

The rearrangement joins TRBV11-2 to TRBJ1-2; D might be TRBD1 (5 bases). This CDR3 region has 18 residues. Germline CDR1 is SGHAT and CDR2 is FQNNGV. Trimming stripped 2 bases from V and 4 bases from J, with 23 bases between. Written as DNA, the CDR3 is TGTGCCAGCAGCTTATGGGGTCTGCGATCTGGGGGAGTCTATGGCTACACCTTC. Translated: CASSLWGLRSGGVYGYTF.

This chain connects TRBV5-6 to TRBJ1-6; D is perhaps TRBD1 (5 bases). Trimming stripped 8 bases from V and 7 bases from J, with 10 bases between. Germline loops: CDR1 SGHDT, CDR2 YYEEEE. CDR3 size: 12 residues. The CDR3 DNA follows: TGTGCCAGGGGGCATCAAAATTCACCCCTCCACTTT. Protein: CARGHQNSPLHF.